This T cell receptor beta chain is drawn from a study of blood T cell repertoires in COVID-19. For the study at large: Sample material is recorded as cDNA or gDNA derived from T cells, B-cell-depleted T cells, or PBMCs.

The CDR3 consists of 15 residues. Germline lookup yields CDR1 LNHDA and CDR2 SQIVND (reference sequence). With V trimmed by 4 bases and J by 4 bases, 5 bases remained unmatched. Participants came from about 24 US areas, aged roughly 18 to 100 years. Self-reported history from a screening survey and questionnaire set each donor's cohort. Source study methods: Scientists estimated how many nucleated cells there were by amplifying reference gene primers. Profiling relied on immunoSEQ multiplex PCR, and the TCRdb table lists in-frame clones only, not all of them. D and trimming were read from the DNA, whereas the V and J calls and clone size are those reported in that table. The table lists around 200,000 clones, around 84% of them singletons.

The sequence was collected from a man aged 35 to 55 who had recovered from COVID-19. The chain has TRBV19 and TRBJ2-7, with 12 positions matching TRBD2. Sequencing was performed on PBMCs or T cells enriched from blood (not recorded which). In DNA form, the CDR3 reads TGTGCCAGTAGTAGACTAGCGGGAGATGGGTACGAGCAGTACTTC. Translated, it gives CASSRLAGDGYEQYF.